This T cell receptor beta chain was captured by sequencing in a study of blood T cell repertoires in COVID-19. About this clone itself: The identical CDR3 is also encoded by other nucleotide sequences in the sample.

V was pared by 3 bases and J by 2 bases, with 8 bases between. The germline V gene has CDR1 LNHDA and CDR2 SQIVND (reference sequence). The CDR3 is 14 residues long. Only in-frame clones appear in the TCRdb table, and some are missing; sequencing was by immunoSEQ multiplex PCR. Of around 230,000 clones listed, roughly 84% are singletons. The chain recombines TRBV19 with TRBJ1-5; a weak D match, TRBD1 (5 bases). Sequences were obtained from peripheral blood. This receptor was obtained from a man aged 35 to 55 with acute or convalescent COVID-19. In DNA form, the CDR3 reads TGTGCCAGTAGTATGTCGGGGGGCAATCAGCCCCAGCATTTT. Its translation: CASSMSGGNQPQHF.